What follows describes a single TCR beta chain. Its antigen is not identified. The sample comes from a study of cytomegalovirus exposure and HLA in healthy donors. For the study at large: Of all 400 or so donors who were genotyped, 75% to 90% belonged to the Caucasian-associated ancestry cluster.

Study-level results: Accurate prediction of HLA-A and HLA-B alleles (for most subjects) was reportedly achieved from TCR beta sequences.

The CDR3 has 13 amino acids. The V end lost 8 bases, the J end lost 1 base, and 10 bases lay between the germline ends. Germline loops: CDR1 PRHDT, CDR2 FYEKMQ (reference sequence). Amplification used 60 Vbeta primers and 13 Jbeta primers. The repertoire was sequenced with immunoSEQ multiplex PCR; TCRdb's copy has only in-frame clones and lacks some. In the table there are roughly 200,000 clones, roughly 85% of which are singletons. The sample was PBMCs. The V call is TRBV13, the J call TRBJ2-3; a weak D match, TRBD1 (6 bases). The source of this sequence is a woman aged 25 to 39 in good health and CMV-seropositive. CDR3 coding DNA: TGTGCCAGCCGAAGACAGGGCACAGATACGCAGTATTTT. This gives the protein CASRRQGTDTQYF.